Below, 28 T cell receptor beta chains from the same sample are listed, as sequenced in a study of cytomegalovirus exposure and HLA in healthy donors. Clones were sequenced by immunoSEQ multiplex PCR, and TCRdb holds only the in-frame ones, with some missing. Altogether fewer than 250,000 clones are present, around nine tenths being singletons, with the ten largest covering less than 3%. Sequencing was carried out using PBMCs. These TCRs come from a young man in good health and CMV-seronegative.

The chain employs TRBV12-5 and TRBJ2-2, with no clear D. This CDR3 is built from 18 residues. In germline, CDR1 is LGHNT, CDR2 FRNRAP. V lost 4 bases, J lost 0 bases, and 18 bases lay in between. The CDR3 region has the DNA TGTGCTAGTGGTTCCCCCCTTCAACTGAGATCGAACACCGGGGAGCTGTTTTTT. Its protein is CASGSPLQLRSNTGELFF.

This chain connects TRBV29-1 to TRBJ2-5, with D perhaps matching TRBD2 (5 bases). The CDR3 is made up of 13 amino acids. Germline CDR1 and CDR2: SQVTM and ANQGSEA. V was clipped by 4 bases and J by 1 base, with 10 bases between them. The CDR3 coding sequence is TGCAGCGTTGGGATGGGGAGCCAAGAGACCCAGTACTTC. Translating gives CSVGMGSQETQYF.

The chain recombines TRBV2 with TRBJ2-4; D might be TRBD1 (5 bases). V was clipped by 5 bases and J by 0 bases, with 14 bases between them. There are 16 residues in the CDR3. Germline-derived CDR1 and CDR2 are SNHLY and FYNNEI. The CDR3 region has the DNA TGTGCCAGCAGTTTAGAAGGGGCCCTAGCCAAAAACATTCAGTACTTC. Protein sequence: CASSLEGALAKNIQYF.

As regards this clone: The junction departs from germline at one end; a sequencing error may be responsible. The rearrangement uses TRBV28 and TRBJ1-3, with D possibly matching TRBD1 (5 bases). CDR3 length equals 13 residues. Per germline, CDR1 MDHEN and CDR2 SYDVKM. The CDR3 loop reads CTSSETAGNTIYF. In nucleotides, the CDR3 is TGTACCAGCAGCGAGACAGCCGGAAACACCATATATTTT.

CDR3 loop: CASSSTGTGPYEQYF. The CDR3 DNA reads as TGTGCCAGCAGCTCGACCGGGACAGGGCCCTACGAGCAGTACTTC. V is TRBV7-2 and J is TRBJ2-7; 9 nucleotides align to TRBD1. V was clipped by 4 bases and J by 2 bases; unmatched bases: 6. Germline V gene data show CDR1 as SGHTA and CDR2 as FQGNSA. The CDR3 has 15 amino acids.

The rearrangement links TRBV12-5 to TRBJ1-5; possible D gene TRBD1, 5 bases. From germline, CDR1 is LGHNT and CDR2 FRNRAP. The CDR3 has 14 amino acids. The germline V and J ends were trimmed by 6 bases and 8 bases, with 17 bases remaining between them. The CDR3 DNA reads TGTGCTAGTGGACTGGGGACTCCGACGGAGCCCCAGCATTTT. Its translation is CASGLGTPTEPQHF.

The chain carries TRBV14 and TRBJ2-1; a possible D gene is TRBD2 (6 bases). Per the germline V gene, CDR1 is SGHDN and CDR2 is FVKESK. This CDR3 contains 11 residues. Trimming cost V 0 bases and J 16 bases, with 10 bases left between them. The CDR3 loop reads CASSQDRREFF. In nucleotides, the CDR3 is TGTGCCAGCAGCCAAGATAGGCGGGAATTCTTC.

This clone was counted only a few times. The chain joins TRBV7-2 to TRBJ2-7; no clear D. In germline, CDR1 is SGHTA, CDR2 FQGNSA. V was clipped by 0 bases and J by 3 bases, with 6 bases between them. The CDR3 totals 13 residues. Here the CDR3 DNA reads TGTGCCAGCAGCTTAGCCATCATCTACGAGCAGTACTTC. Protein: CASSLAIIYEQYF.

This clone was counted once. The chain combines TRBV6-1 with TRBJ2-1, with 14 bases aligning to TRBD2. The CDR3 is 15 residues long. Looked up from germline, CDR1 is MNHNS and CDR2 is SASEGT. Trimming removed 6 bases from V and 6 bases from J; junction bases left unmatched: 4. Written as DNA, the CDR3 is TGTGCCAGCAGCACCGGGACTAGCGGGGGCAATGAGCAGTTCTTC. Amino acid sequence: CASSTGTSGGNEQFF.

V is TRBV19 and J is TRBJ2-7; no clear D gene. Germline-derived CDR1 and CDR2 are LNHDA and SQIVND (reference sequence). The CDR3 runs 15 residues. V lost 1 base and J lost 0, with 10 bases in between. CDR3 nucleotides: TGTGCCAGTAGTATAGGAGGCTTAAGCTCCTACGAGCAGTACTTC. The encoded protein is CASSIGGLSSYEQYF.

This clone was recorded once. This chain joins TRBV4-1 and TRBJ2-7; TRBD1 is a possible D gene (5 bases). Germline V gives CDR1 MGHRA, CDR2 YSYEKL. The V and J ends lost 2 bases and 4 bases respectively, with 15 bases between them. CDR3 length: 15 residues. CDR3 nucleotides: TGCGCCAGCAGCCAAAGGGATACAGGCGGTTACGAGCAGTACTTC. Its translation is CASSQRDTGGYEQYF.

The gene calls are TRBV6-5 and TRBJ2-3, with TRBD1 identical over 7 bases. This CDR3 has 14 amino acids. Germline V CDR1 and CDR2: MNHEY, SVGAGI. The junction had 8 bases not matched to a gene; V was cut back by 7 bases and J by 4 bases. The CDR3 loop is CASTRQGIADTQYF. The CDR3 coding sequence is TGTGCCAGCACCAGACAGGGCATAGCAGATACGCAGTATTTT.

The genes are TRBV27 and TRBJ1-1; 8 bases line up with TRBD1. Trimming cost V 7 bases and J 10 bases; bases outside gene matches: 11. The CDR3 is 13 amino acids. Germline CDR1 reads MNHEY; CDR2 reads SMNVEV (reference sequence). The CDR3 sequence: CASNQQAGGRAFF. The CDR3, as DNA: TGTGCCAGCAATCAACAGGCAGGGGGCCGAGCTTTCTTT.

The chain links TRBV7-2 to TRBJ2-1, with TRBD1 matching over 7 bases. V was pared by 5 bases and J by 4 bases, with 8 bases of the junction left unmatched. CDR3 length: 15 residues. Germline V lookup: CDR1 SGHTA, CDR2 FQGNSA. The CDR3, as DNA: TGTGCCAGCAGCCCAGGGGGTTTCCAATACAATGAGCAGTTCTTC. This translates into CASSPGGFQYNEQFF.

This clone has a handful of counts. The rearrangement links TRBV10-3 to TRBJ2-7, with 7 bases fitting TRBD1. Germline V lookup: CDR1 ENHRY, CDR2 SYGVKD. The CDR3 covers 11 residues. V lost 10 bases to trimming and J lost 5 bases; unmatched junction nucleotides: 5. The CDR3 protein is CATATGDEQYF. The CDR3 DNA sequence: TGTGCCACCGCAACAGGGGACGAGCAGTACTTC.

The chain recombines TRBV7-9 with TRBJ1-2, with TRBD1 identical over 7 bases. V lost 0 bases to trimming and J lost 4 bases; unmatched junction nucleotides: 5. Germline values: CDR1 SEHNR, CDR2 FQNEAQ (reference sequence). The CDR3 is 15 residues long. As DNA, the CDR3 is TGTGCCAGCAGCTTAGCTGAGGGACAGAGCTATGGCTACACCTTC. This sequence encodes CASSLAEGQSYGYTF.

The chain employs TRBV9 and TRBJ2-5, with 10 bases aligning to TRBD1. The CDR3 extends over 13 amino acids. V lost 7 bases, J lost 1 base, and 1 base stayed unmatched. The germline gives CDR1 SGDLS, CDR2 YYNGEE. CDR3 sequence (DNA): TGTGCCAGCGGGACAGGGGCCCAAGAGACCCAGTACTTC. Translating gives CASGTGAQETQYF.

This chain links TRBV4-1 with TRBJ2-1; 12 bases line up with TRBD2. Trimming at V came to 0 bases and at J to 11 bases, leaving 5 bases not matched to a gene. Germline V gene data show CDR1 as MGHRA and CDR2 as YSYEKL. The CDR3 has 15 residues. CDR3 residues: CASSQDPLAGGKQFF. The DNA of the CDR3 is TGCGCCAGCAGCCAAGATCCTCTAGCGGGGGGGAAGCAGTTCTTC.

This rearrangement joins TRBV2 to TRBJ2-7; perhaps TRBD2 as D (6 bases). V was clipped by 10 bases and J by 2 bases, with 18 bases between them. There are 14 residues in the CDR3. Germline CDR1 is SNHLY and CDR2 is FYNNEI. CDR3 in DNA: TGTGCCACCTCCCGGAGGGCCCTCCCCTACGAGCAGTACTTC. Translation: CATSRRALPYEQYF.

V is TRBV28 and J is TRBJ2-1; a possible D gene is TRBD2 (5 bases). V was shortened by 3 bases and J by 9 bases, with 12 bases between the two germline ends. There are 13 residues in the CDR3. Germline assignment: CDR1 MDHEN and CDR2 SYDVKM. CDR3 region: CASSFLGGGEQFF. CDR3 DNA sequence: TGTGCCAGCAGTTTTCTGGGCGGAGGTGAGCAGTTCTTC.

The V gene is TRBV4-3, the J gene TRBJ2-7, with TRBD1 matching over 7 bases. The CDR3 is made up of 15 amino acids. J gave up 4 bases and V 4 bases, and 10 bases lay outside the gene matches. Germline V gives CDR1 LGHNA, CDR2 YSLEER. The CDR3, as DNA: TGCGCCAGCAGCCTTATTCGGGGACAGACGTACGAGCAGTACTTC. Translation gives CASSLIRGQTYEQYF.

V is TRBV5-5 and J is TRBJ2-7; the D gene is possibly TRBD2 (5 bases). The CDR3 runs to 16 residues. Trimming stripped 0 bases from V and 4 bases from J, with 17 bases between. Germline V gene lookup returns CDR1 SGHKS and CDR2 YYEKEE (reference sequence). Here the CDR3 reads CASSLAPGVKVYEQYF. In DNA form, the CDR3 reads TGTGCCAGCAGCTTGGCTCCCGGGGTAAAGGTATACGAGCAGTACTTC.

The rearrangement uses TRBV7-3 and TRBJ2-1, with 8 bases lining up with TRBD2. Germline CDR1 SGHTA, CDR2 FQGTGA. Unmatched junction bases numbered 2, after V lost 6 bases and J lost 7 bases. This CDR3 has 12 amino acids. CDR3 region: CASSPGGNEQFF. The CDR3 DNA reads TGTGCCAGCAGTCCGGGAGGGAATGAGCAGTTCTTC. The whole variable domain, remainder taken from reference TRBV7-3 and TRBJ2-1, is GAGVSQTPSNKVTEKGKYVELRCDPISGHTALYWYRQSLGQGPEFLIYFQGTGAADDSGLPNDRFFAVRPEGSVSTLKIQRTERGDSAVYLCASSPGGNEQFFGPGTRLTVL.

The rearrangement uses TRBV7-3 and TRBJ2-7; 13 nucleotides line up with TRBD2. V gave up 4 bases and J gave up 7 bases; unmatched junction bases: 10. Germline loops: CDR1 SGHTA, CDR2 FQGTGA. The length of the CDR3 is 16 residues. CDR3 nucleotides: TGTGCCAGCAGCTCATTTACGGGACTAGCGGGACCGGAGCAGTACTTC. Residues: CASSSFTGLAGPEQYF.

The CDR3 DNA follows: TGCAGCGTTACACCAGGGTCTGATGAGCAGTTCTTC. Encoded protein: CSVTPGSDEQFF. This sequence joins TRBV29-1 and TRBJ2-1; D perhaps matches TRBD1 (5 bases). The germline gives CDR1 SQVTM, CDR2 ANQGSEA. Trimming pared 5 bases from V and 8 bases from J, leaving 13 bases between. CDR3 length equals 12 residues.

This chain uses TRBV7-9 with TRBJ2-2; TRBD2 is a possible D gene (6 bases). The CDR3 has 12 amino acids. V was pared by 7 bases and J by 4 bases, with 7 bases between. The germline CDR1 and CDR2 sequences are SEHNR and FQNEAQ (reference sequence). The CDR3 bases are TGTGCCAGCACGGGGGTCACCGGGGAGCTGTTTTTT. Its protein product is CASTGVTGELFF.

The chain joins TRBV29-1 to TRBJ1-1; D is possibly TRBD1 (6 bases). Trimming removed 8 bases from V and 11 bases from J, with 18 bases in between. This CDR3 comprises 11 residues. Per the germline V gene, CDR1 is SQVTM and CDR2 is ANQGSEA. For the CDR3, the DNA is TGCAGCTCAGAACCCACAGGGATCGCTTTCTTT. It specifies CSSEPTGIAFF.

The V call is TRBV28, the J call TRBJ1-1; 10 nucleotides align to TRBD1. Germline assignment: CDR1 MDHEN and CDR2 SYDVKM. V lost 5 bases to trimming and J lost 4 bases; unmatched junction nucleotides: 13. The CDR3 covers 17 residues. The CDR3 sequence: CASSPFGQGVLSTEAFF. The CDR3 DNA follows: TGTGCCAGCAGTCCGTTCGGACAGGGGGTATTGAGCACTGAAGCTTTCTTT.